These 16 T cell receptor beta chains share one sample of origin, sequenced in a study of cytomegalovirus exposure and HLA in healthy donors. The PCR was carried out with 60 Vbeta primers and 13 Jbeta primers. The assay was immunoSEQ multiplex PCR, and TCRdb's table has in-frame clones only and misses some. Here the sample spans around 90,000 clones, approximately 81% being singletons. The sample taken for sequencing was PBMCs. Source of these receptors: a male donor in good health and CMV-seropositive.

V usage is TRBV29-1 and J usage is TRBJ2-7; 8 bases are a match to TRBD1. The CDR3 spans 13 residues. Germline CDR1 and CDR2: SQVTM and ANQGSEA. The ends lost 4 bases at V and 3 bases at J; junction bases unmatched: 5. The CDR3 nucleotides are TGCAGCGTTGGCGCAGGGGGCAGCTACGAGCAGTACTTC. Protein product: CSVGAGGSYEQYF.

The chain joins TRBV5-1 to TRBJ1-1; 7 bases align to TRBD1. V gave up 1 base and J gave up 0 bases; unmatched junction bases: 12. Germline V gene sequence: CDR1 SGHRS, CDR2 YFSETQ. This CDR3 comprises 18 residues. Here the CDR3 reads CASSLLGTADPMNTEAFF. In nucleotides, the CDR3 is TGCGCCAGCAGCTTGTTAGGGACAGCCGATCCAATGAACACTGAAGCTTTCTTT.

V gene TRBV4-1 combines with J gene TRBJ2-5, with 9 bases identical to TRBD1. This CDR3 spans 15 amino acids. V dropped 6 bases and J dropped 2; count of bases not matched to a gene: 7. The germline V gene encodes CDR1 MGHRA and CDR2 YSYEKL. Here the CDR3 DNA reads TGCGCCAGCAGTCAGATCGGGACAGGGCAAGAGACCCAGTACTTC. As protein: CASSQIGTGQETQYF.

V and J are TRBV29-1 and TRBJ1-2, with TRBD1 matching over 7 bases. V was pared by 4 bases and J by 6 bases, with 5 bases of the junction left unmatched. CDR1 and CDR2 from the germline V gene are SQVTM and ANQGSEA. The length of the CDR3 is 12 residues. CDR3 nucleotides: TGCAGCGTTGGGGGGGACAGCCATGGCTACACCTTC. This encodes CSVGGDSHGYTF.

V is TRBV13 and J is TRBJ1-1; 10 nucleotides agree with TRBD1. The CDR3 runs 22 residues. Losses at the gene ends were 5 bases for V and 0 bases for J; bases not matched to a gene: 24. CDR1 is PRHDT, CDR2 FYEKMQ, per germline (reference sequence). CDR3 nucleotides: TGTGCCAGCAGCCCAAGACCCGGCCCCCCGACAGGGGGCAAGGGCATGAACACTGAAGCTTTCTTT. This encodes CASSPRPGPPTGGKGMNTEAFF.

V is TRBV30 and J is TRBJ1-4; TRBD1 matches 7 bases. The germline V gene encodes CDR1 GTSNPN and CDR2 SVGIG (reference sequence). V lost 3 bases, J lost 5 bases, and 3 bases stayed unmatched. The CDR3 is 13 residues long. Here the CDR3 reads CAWRGQMNEKLFF. For the CDR3, the DNA is TGTGCCTGGAGGGGACAGATGAATGAAAAACTGTTTTTT.

This sequence joins TRBV2 and TRBJ2-5; 14 bases line up with TRBD2. CDR1 is SNHLY, CDR2 FYNNEI, per germline. The CDR3 runs to 18 residues. Germline trimming cut 6 bases from V and 5 bases from J; bases unmatched to any gene: 14. CDR3 nucleotides: TGTGCCAGCAGCGACCTACGACTAGCGGGGGGGCTCGGGGAGACCCAGTACTTC. Protein product: CASSDLRLAGGLGETQYF.

The chain is built from TRBV6-1 and TRBJ2-5; D uncertain. V was pared by 0 bases and J by 5 bases, with 4 bases between. This CDR3 region has 12 residues. From germline, CDR1 is MNHNS and CDR2 SASEGT. The CDR3 protein is CASSEARETQYF. The CDR3 coding sequence is TGTGCCAGCAGTGAAGCCCGTGAGACCCAGTACTTC.

The J gene is TRBJ1-4, the V gene TRBV13; 7 bases match TRBD1. Trimming took 5 bases from V and 2 from J; bases not matched to a gene: 5. CDR1 is PRHDT, CDR2 FYEKMQ, per germline (reference sequence). There are 15 residues in the CDR3. This CDR3 is CASSLRGPTNEKLFF. The CDR3 region has the DNA TGTGCCAGCAGCCTAAGGGGGCCGACTAATGAAAAACTGTTTTTT.

The chain joins TRBV7-2 to TRBJ2-1; 13 bases align to TRBD2. This CDR3 region has 16 residues. V gave up 2 bases and J gave up 8 bases; unmatched junction bases: 6. Germline lookup yields CDR1 SGHTA and CDR2 FQGNSA. CDR3 in DNA: TGTGCCAGCAGCTTATCGACTAGCGGGGGGCGGGATGAGCAGTTCTTC. Its protein product is CASSLSTSGGRDEQFF.

The chain couples TRBV4-1 to TRBJ1-2; D gene uncertain. The V gene lost 4 bases and the J gene lost 6 bases, with 21 bases spanning the gap. Germline V gene data show CDR1 as MGHRA and CDR2 as YSYEKL. The CDR3 consists of 16 residues. This chain's CDR3 is CASSLPSDGITDGYTF. For the CDR3, the DNA is TGCGCCAGCAGCCTCCCTTCGGACGGGATCACGGATGGCTACACCTTC.

V and J are TRBV6-5 and TRBJ1-2; the match to TRBD1 covers 7 bases. There are 14 residues in the CDR3. The V gene end was trimmed by 3 bases and the J gene end by 1 base; junction bases not matched to a gene: 2. Germline values: CDR1 MNHEY, CDR2 SVGAGI. CDR3 in amino acids: CASSYNRGNYGYTF. The CDR3, as DNA: TGTGCCAGCAGTTATAACAGGGGTAACTATGGCTACACCTTC.

There are a few counts of this clone. V and J are TRBV2 and TRBJ1-2, with D tentatively TRBD1 (5 bases). The V gene lost 5 bases and the J gene lost 1 base, with 11 bases spanning the gap. The germline CDR1 and CDR2 sequences are SNHLY and FYNNEI. The CDR3 has 14 residues. The CDR3 reads CASSSRGDNYGYTF. DNA of the CDR3: TGTGCCAGCAGTTCCCGGGGGGATAACTATGGCTACACCTTC.

The chain is built from TRBV6-6 and TRBJ2-2; perhaps TRBD1 as D (5 bases). CDR3 size: 15 residues. Germline values: CDR1 MNHNY, CDR2 SVGAGI (reference sequence). Deletions cut 0 bases from V and 7 bases from J, with 12 bases between. The CDR3 reads CASSYSIPRDGELFF. In DNA form, the CDR3 reads TGTGCCAGCAGTTACTCGATCCCCAGGGACGGGGAGCTGTTTTTT.

The count of this clone is one. The rearrangement links TRBV28 to TRBJ1-3; 9 bases map to TRBD1. Per the germline V gene, CDR1 is MDHEN and CDR2 is SYDVKM. V lost 6 bases and J lost 9; bases outside the gene matches: 6. The CDR3 is 13 amino acids. The CDR3 region has the DNA TGTGCCAGCAGCTCCGGACAGGGGAGCACCATATATTTT. Amino acids: CASSSGQGSTIYF.

Written as DNA, the CDR3 is TGTGCCAGCAGCGGGGTCGAGGGGGTAGAGACCCAGTACTTC. It codes for CASSGVEGVETQYF. The chain combines TRBV9 with TRBJ2-5; D possibly corresponds to TRBD1 (6 bases). CDR1 is SGDLS, CDR2 YYNGEE, per germline. This CDR3 has 14 amino acids. Trimming pared 3 bases from V and 4 bases from J, leaving 13 bases between. The entire variable domain, with the rest obtained from reference TRBV9 and TRBJ2-5, is as follows: DSGVTQTPKHLITATGQRVTLRCSPRSGDLSVYWYQQSLDQGLQFLIQYYNGEERAKGNILERFSAQQFPDLHSELNLSSLELGDSALYFCASSGVEGVETQYFGPGTRLLVL.